Below, 22 T cell receptor beta chains from the same sample are listed, as sequenced in a study of T cell responses to AZD1222 COVID-19 vaccine. Measured with immunoSEQ multiplex PCR; TCRdb has only the in-frame clones, and not every one. The repertoire holds some 140,000 clones, with around 85% as singletons. Sequencing was performed on peripheral blood, taken 28 days after the second dose of the MenACWY control vaccine. Receptor source: an adult who received the MenACWY meningococcal vaccine as a control.

This rearrangement joins TRBV12-3 or TRBV12-4 to TRBJ1-1, with unresolved D. V lost 6 bases and J lost 4, with 9 bases in between. The CDR3 length is 12 residues. The DNA for the CDR3 is TGTGCCAGCAGCCCAGGCGGCACTGAAGCTTTCTTT. This encodes CASSPGGTEAFF.

The chain couples TRBV6-2 or TRBV6-3 to TRBJ2-1; D may be TRBD1 or TRBD2 (5 bases each). The CDR3 has 14 amino acids. In germline, CDR1 is MNHEY, CDR2 SVGEGT. Trimming took off 0 bases at V and 6 bases at J, with 9 bases between the two ends. CDR3 bases: TGTGCCAGCAGTTACTCGAGGGGATCCAATGAGCAGTTCTTC. Translated: CASSYSRGSNEQFF.

The chain combines TRBV10-2 with TRBJ2-2; TRBD2 aligns across 9 bases. The CDR3 runs to 12 residues. Trimming at V came to 11 bases and at J to 7 bases, leaving 5 bases not matched to a gene. Looked up from germline, CDR1 is WSHSY and CDR2 is SAAADI. The CDR3 here is CACCGGDGELFF. The CDR3 bases are TGCGCCTGCTGCGGGGGGGACGGGGAGCTGTTTTTT.

V gene TRBV3-1 (or the pseudogene TRBV3-2) combines with J gene TRBJ1-6; 9 bases are shared with TRBD1. The germline gives CDR1 LGHDT, CDR2 YNNKEL (reference sequence). The CDR3 covers 15 residues. The V and J ends lost 3 bases and 6 bases, in that order; junction bases with no gene match: 3. The CDR3 DNA sequence: TGTGCCAGCAGCCAGAACAGGGGGCCTAATTCACCCCTCCACTTT. It yields the protein CASSQNRGPNSPLHF.

The chain is built from TRBV6-6 and TRBJ2-5; D perhaps matches TRBD2 (6 bases). CDR3 length equals 16 residues. V lost 5 bases to trimming and J lost 1 base, with 17 bases between them. CDR1 is MNHNY, CDR2 SVGAGI, per germline (reference sequence). CDR3 sequence reads: CASSLGVGGIQETQYF. CDR3 nucleotides: TGTGCCAGCAGTCTCGGGGTTGGGGGGATCCAAGAGACCCAGTACTTC.

CDR3 sequence reads: CASSQDSKGIAGATGELFF. For the CDR3, the DNA is TGCGCCAGCAGCCAAGATTCGAAGGGGATAGCGGGCGCCACCGGGGAGCTGTTTTTT. The J gene is TRBJ2-2, the V gene TRBV4-3; 7 bases match TRBD2. The CDR3 runs to 19 residues. The germline V gene has CDR1 LGHNA and CDR2 YSLEER. V was clipped by 0 bases and J by 4 bases; unmatched bases: 14.

The chain is built from TRBV21-1 and TRBJ2-5; the D call in the table, TRBD1, was not verified against the DNA. TRBV21-1 is noted as a pseudogene. CDR3 length equals 14 residues. The CDR3 DNA is TGTGCCAGCAGCAAAGGACAGGGGACGGAGACCCAGTACTTC. As protein: CASSKGQGTETQYF.

The J gene is TRBJ1-5, the V gene TRBV21-1; the DNA was not used to check the table's D call, TRBD1. TRBV21-1 is designated a pseudogene. This CDR3 region has 20 residues. CDR3 residues: CASSKCEPGQGVESNQPQHF. CDR3 DNA: TGTGCCAGCAGCAAATGCGAACCGGGACAGGGTGTCGAGAGCAATCAGCCCCAGCATTTT.

The rearrangement joins TRBV19 to TRBJ1-1, with D possibly matching TRBD1 (5 bases). CDR1 is LNHDA and CDR2 is SQIVND in the germline V gene (reference sequence). Trimming took off 4 bases at V and 1 base at J, with 10 bases between the two ends. The CDR3 is made up of 14 amino acids. Here the CDR3 reads CASSSGTGNTEAFF. DNA for the CDR3: TGTGCCAGTAGTAGCGGGACGGGGAACACTGAAGCTTTCTTT.

The rearrangement links TRBV6-2 or TRBV6-3 to TRBJ1-2; a weak D match, TRBD1 (5 bases). V was trimmed by 6 bases and J by 8 bases, leaving 19 bases between them. CDR1 is MNHEY and CDR2 is SVGEGT in the germline V gene. This CDR3 has 14 amino acids. The chain's CDR3 is CASSRPGRDSGYTF. The DNA of the CDR3 is TGTGCCAGCAGCCGCCCAGGGAGGGATAGCGGCTACACCTTC.

The chain is built from TRBV5-8 and TRBJ2-2, with D hard to call. Looked up from germline, CDR1 is SGHTS and CDR2 is YDEGEE. The V end was cut by 0 bases, the J end by 2 bases, with 11 bases between. This CDR3 is 16 amino acids long. The CDR3 sequence is CASSLGVSLNTGELFF. The CDR3 nucleotides read TGTGCCAGCAGCTTGGGGGTCAGCCTTAACACCGGGGAGCTGTTTTTT.

This clone was observed a few times. The chain combines TRBV7-8 with TRBJ1-2, with D maybe TRBD1 (6 bases). Trimming stripped 1 base from V and 1 base from J, with 10 bases between. The length of the CDR3 is 15 residues. Germline V gene sequence: CDR1 SGHVS, CDR2 FQNEAQ. The chain's CDR3 is CASSLVGGGNYGYTF. Written as DNA, the CDR3 is TGTGCCAGCAGCTTAGTGGGGGGCGGTAACTATGGCTACACCTTC.

This rearrangement joins TRBV24-1 to TRBJ1-5; D remains unclear. Germline V gene data show CDR1 as KGHDR and CDR2 as SFDVKD. V was cut by 4 bases and J by 9 bases, with 9 bases left in between. This CDR3 comprises 12 residues. CDR3 sequence (DNA): TGTGCCACCAGTGACTCCGGATCGCCCCAGCATTTT. This codes for CATSDSGSPQHF.

The gene calls are TRBV12-5 and TRBJ1-5, with D perhaps TRBD1 (6 bases). The CDR3 runs to 17 residues. V was pared by 1 base and J by 7 bases, with 20 bases between. CDR1 LGHNT and CDR2 FRNRAP come from the germline V gene. The CDR3 protein is CASGLGQGTGQHQPQHF. The DNA for the CDR3 is TGTGCTAGTGGTTTGGGGCAAGGAACAGGGCAACACCAGCCCCAGCATTTT.

V usage is TRBV5-1 and J usage is TRBJ2-6; D gene ambiguous. V was pared by 1 base and J by 0 bases, with 5 bases between. The germline CDR1 and CDR2 sequences are SGHRS and YFSETQ. The CDR3 sequence is 15 residues long. CDR3 protein: CASSLTTSGANVLTF. The CDR3 DNA follows: TGCGCCAGCAGCTTGACAACCTCTGGGGCCAACGTCCTGACTTTC.

The rearrangement joins TRBV19 to TRBJ1-1; no clear D gene. The germline V gene has CDR1 LNHDA and CDR2 SQIVND (reference sequence). The CDR3 has 12 residues. Trimming left V 2 bases short and J 2 bases short, with 3 bases between. The CDR3 DNA is TGTGCCAGTAGTATACACAACACTGAAGCTTTCTTT. Amino acids: CASSIHNTEAFF.

The chain recombines TRBV28 with TRBJ2-2; tentative D call: TRBD2 (6 bases). The V and J ends lost 3 bases and 8 bases respectively, with 19 bases between them. The CDR3 loop spans 16 amino acids. Germline V gives CDR1 MDHEN, CDR2 SYDVKM. The CDR3, as DNA: TGTGCCAGCAGTTTTCGGTCGGGAGCATTTGTGGGGGAGCTGTTTTTT. Its protein product is CASSFRSGAFVGELFF.

This clone was recorded once. The J gene is TRBJ2-4, the V gene TRBV9; TRBD1 matches 11 bases. Unmatched junction bases numbered 5, after V lost 2 bases and J lost 7 bases. CDR1 and CDR2 from the germline V gene are SGDLS and YYNGEE. This CDR3 contains 15 residues. CDR3 nucleotide sequence: TGTGCCAGCAGCGTCGCCGGGACAGGGGGGAACATTCAGTACTTC. Protein: CASSVAGTGGNIQYF.

The chain joins TRBV6-4 to TRBJ2-1; D is uncertain. This CDR3 has 14 residues. Germline loops: CDR1 MRHNA, CDR2 SNTAGT. V lost 4 bases and J 0 bases, leaving 7 bases between the germline ends. CDR3 DNA: TGTGCCAGCAGTGTAGAAAGCTCCTACAATGAGCAGTTCTTC. Amino acid sequence: CASSVESSYNEQFF.

The chain links TRBV6-5 to TRBJ2-3; maybe TRBD2 (7 bases). Germline CDR1 is MNHEY and CDR2 is SVGAGI. The CDR3 is made up of 14 amino acids. The V end was cut by 11 bases, the J end by 5 bases, with 20 bases between. DNA for the CDR3: TGTGCCTCCAGAGGGGGAGGGCCGGGAGATACGCAGTATTTT. The encoded protein is CASRGGGPGDTQYF.

Only one count was recorded for this clone. The chain carries TRBV29-1 and TRBJ1-2; D may be TRBD1 (5 bases). Germline V gene sequence: CDR1 SQVTM, CDR2 ANQGSEA. The CDR3 consists of 15 residues. V was pared by 4 bases and J by 0 bases, with 15 bases between. The CDR3 nucleotides are TGCAGCGTTGGGTACCCAGAGGGACCTAACTATGGCTACACCTTC. The encoded protein is CSVGYPEGPNYGYTF.

J is TRBJ1-1 and V is TRBV7-9; no clear D. V shed 5 bases and J shed 2 bases, with 6 bases lying between them. The germline V gene encodes CDR1 SEHNR and CDR2 FQNEAQ (reference sequence). The CDR3 has 12 residues. The CDR3 sequence: CASSLINTEAFF. CDR3 nucleotides: TGTGCCAGCAGCCTGATCAACACTGAAGCTTTCTTT. Together with reference TRBV7-9 and TRBJ1-1, the CDR3 gives the full variable domain: DTGVSQNPRHKITKRGQNVTFRCDPISEHNRLYWYRQTLGQGPEFLTYFQNEAQLEKSRLLSDRFSAERPKGSFSTLEIQRTEQGDSAMYLCASSLINTEAFFGQGTRLTVV.